This T cell receptor (beta chain) was found in a study of cytomegalovirus exposure and HLA in healthy donors. Study details: One earlier analysis, a look at about 179 million T cells, found almost 120 million unique TCR beta sequences.

Concerning this clone: Its antigen remains unknown.

Study findings and constraints: Using a false discovery rate of 0.05, a later analysis showed that approximately 17,000 TCR beta sequences were associated with HLA alleles. The authors listed around 150 TCR beta chains as cytomegalovirus-associated. A later analysis showed that HLA-associated TCR beta chains had undergone more clonal expansion than equally common others.

In the PCR, 60 Vbeta and 13 Jbeta primers were used. The data were produced by immunoSEQ multiplex PCR, yet TCRdb's version contains in-frame clones alone and is incomplete. The sample lists roughly 200,000 clones, 87% occurring once. The CDR3 has 13 residues. CDR1 is SGHRS and CDR2 is YFSETQ in the germline V gene. With 2 bases clipped from V and 6 bases from J, the junction kept 1 base outside the gene matches. This TCR was recovered from a boy under 10 years old in good health and CMV-seronegative. Sequenced material: PBMCs. This chain links TRBV5-1 with TRBJ2-1, with 8 positions matching TRBD1. CDR3: CASSLGTGNEQFF. The CDR3 region has the DNA TGCGCCAGCAGCTTAGGGACAGGCAATGAGCAGTTCTTC.